The 7 T cell receptor beta chains listed next were all sequenced from one sample in a study of blood T cell repertoires in COVID-19. The data were produced by immunoSEQ multiplex PCR, yet TCRdb's version contains in-frame clones alone and is incomplete. Of some 76,000 clones listed, approximately 85% were seen once; the top ten hold 25% to 30%. Sequenced sample: peripheral blood. These receptors were taken from a human donor in a cohort sampled during active COVID-19.

The chain employs TRBV5-1 and TRBJ1-2, with D perhaps matching TRBD1 (5 bases). CDR1 is SGHRS and CDR2 is YFSETQ in the germline V gene. CDR3 length: 13 residues. The V end was cut by 5 bases, the J end by 5 bases, with 13 bases between. In DNA, the CDR3 is TGCGCCAGCAGACCGGACACCTATTATGGCTACACCTTC. Its protein is CASRPDTYYGYTF.

The rearrangement uses TRBV5-1 and TRBJ2-3; no clear D gene. Looked up from germline, CDR1 is SGHRS and CDR2 is YFSETQ. Trimming removed 1 base at V and 0 bases at J, with 6 bases between. The length of the CDR3 is 14 residues. In nucleotides, the CDR3 is TGCGCCAGCAGCTTGCACTCTAGCACAGATACGCAGTATTTT. It yields the protein CASSLHSSTDTQYF.

The CDR3 loop reads CASSMVGTGGYEQYF. The CDR3 nucleotides read TGTGCCAGTAGTATGGTCGGGACAGGGGGCTACGAGCAGTACTTC. The chain uses TRBV19 and TRBJ2-7; 11 bases align to TRBD1. This CDR3 has 15 residues. Losses at the gene ends were 3 bases for V and 3 bases for J; bases not matched to a gene: 4. Germline assignment: CDR1 LNHDA and CDR2 SQIVND (reference sequence). Full variable domain (missing parts from reference TRBV19 and TRBJ2-7): DGGITQSPKYLFRKEGQNVTLSCEQNLNHDAMYWYRQDPGQGLRLIYYSQIVNDFQKGDIAEGYSVSREKKESFPLTVTSAQKNPTAFYLCASSMVGTGGYEQYFGPGTRLTVT.

The V and J genes are TRBV7-6 and TRBJ2-7, with D possibly TRBD1 on 6 matching bases. V was cut by 5 bases and J by 9 bases, with 17 bases left in between. The CDR3 is made up of 13 amino acids. Per the germline V gene, CDR1 is SGHVS and CDR2 is FNYEAQ. The CDR3 sequence is CASSPSSRGLQYF. The CDR3 DNA is TGTGCCAGCAGCCCGTCAAGCAGGGGTCTGCAGTACTTC.

The V call is TRBV11-2, the J call TRBJ1-4; TRBD1 agrees at 10 bases. Germline assignment: CDR1 SGHAT and CDR2 FQNNGV. This CDR3 spans 15 amino acids. After removal of 4 bases from V and 6 bases from J, the junction contained 5 bases not matched to a gene. The CDR3 region is CASSSAGQGYEKLFF. Written as DNA, the CDR3 is TGTGCCAGCAGCTCAGCGGGACAGGGGTATGAAAAACTGTTTTTT.

V gene TRBV5-1 combines with J gene TRBJ1-1; a weak D match, TRBD1 (6 bases). CDR1 is SGHRS, CDR2 YFSETQ, per germline. The CDR3 is made up of 14 amino acids. V gave up 5 bases and J gave up 1 base, with 12 bases separating them. For the CDR3, the DNA is TGCGCCAGCAGGCCCGGACAGTGGAACACTGAAGCTTTCTTT. This encodes CASRPGQWNTEAFF.

This clone was seen once. V usage is TRBV5-1 and J usage is TRBJ2-1, with 8 bases matching TRBD1. Germline CDR1 SGHRS, CDR2 YFSETQ. The length of the CDR3 is 17 residues. V was clipped by 1 base and J by 10 bases; unmatched bases: 16. CDR3 coding DNA: TGCGCCAGCAGCTTGTCCCCTCGGGACAGGCATTCTTCCGAGCAGTTCTTC. It yields the protein CASSLSPRDRHSSEQFF.